Reported below is one T cell receptor (beta chain). No cognate antigen has been identified for it. No base quality information exists; no much larger clone differs at one position. Libraries were prepared through PCR. At the Johns Hopkins FTIC core, DNA from the cultured CD4+ T cells underwent TCR sequencing with the Oncomine TCR Beta short-read assay. The QIAamp micro DNA kit was used to extract genomic DNA from the cultured CD4+ T cells. The Oncomine TCR Beta libraries from cultured CD4+ T cells were pooled using unique dual indexes and then sequenced on an Illumina iSeq 100. For the original study's pipeline: Non-productive sequences were removed, and CDR3s that did not start with C, did not end with F or W, or were shorter than 7 amino acids were discarded. The MANAFEST web application identified antigen-specific clonotypes by comparing peptide-stimulated wells against reference wells and other culture wells. An FDR below 0.05, an odds ratio above 5, and a productive frequency above 0.1% in at least two of three replicate wells were required for clones to be considered positive. Cross-reactive clonotypes were defined as significantly expanded in both SARS-CoV-2 spike wells and at least one common cold coronavirus spike condition. CDR3 homology was assessed with Levenshtein distances (stringdist) and unrooted phylogenetic trees (ape) in R version 3.6.1. The public sequencing data were trimmed at Q25 with fastp and processed into clonotypes with MiXCR by TCRdb, which kept only in-frame beta chains. For every CDR3 protein sequence, its rows merge into one entry that carries the most common genes and DNA. The V and J calls, along with clone size, are taken from TCRdb and not from the paper's own processing. The sample profile shows about 20,000 distinct CDR3 sequences; 30% to 45% of them were found once. 2.6% of the sample comes from the top ten.

The sample originates from a study of vaccination and CD4 T cells after COVID-19 (dated by TCRdb to 2021 to 2024). Notes on the research overall: Convalescent patients had a positive SARS-CoV-2 result on nasal swab PCR, and of these patients, some 10 had mild disease and one had severe disease. As controls, cultures received a CEFX viral epitope pool (the positive control), an HIV-1 Nef peptide pool (the negative control), or no peptide at all. Post-vaccine blood samples were taken a median of roughly 75 days after the second vaccine dose, with a range of roughly 13 to 250 days. The convalescent cohort comprised six males and four females, including two Hispanic individuals, seven Caucasians, two Asians and one multiracial person. The spike-specific CD4+ TCR repertoire was compared before and after mRNA vaccination in over 9 COVID-19 convalescent patients and a handful of infection-naive healthy vaccine recipients. For three convalescent patients, samples were collected at an early post-vaccination timepoint (day 14) as well as at a late post-vaccination timepoint (days 161 to 241). Overlapping spike peptide pools from SARS-CoV-2 and from the common cold coronaviruses HCoV-NL63, HCoV-OC43 and HCoV-229E were used as culture stimuli. Participants received two doses of either the Pfizer-BioNTech BNT162b2 vaccine (n=8) or the Moderna mRNA-1273 vaccine (n=2). Post-COVID blood samples were collected from convalescent patients a median of around 100 days after diagnosis, with a range of about 35 to 161 days.

The time point label corresponds to: late sampling 161 to 241 days after vaccination in three convalescent patients. The sample's treatment or condition label, decoded: roughly 11-day PBMC culture with coronavirus spike peptide pools or control peptides (ViraFEST assay). The ViraFEST assay was used in the study, in which antigen-specific T cells were expanded with peptide pools and expanded clonotypes were subsequently identified by TCR sequencing. Positive SARS-CoV-2 PCR tests in the convalescent patients dated from March to December 2020, before Alpha, Beta and Delta variants emerged in the United States. Each well held millions of PBMCs cultured in IMDM containing approximately 5.3% human AB serum and around 10 IU/ml IL-2, with about 9.4 ug/ml peptide pools added. Half of the culture medium was replaced with fresh IL-2-containing medium on days 3 and 7. Once the cells had been in culture for roughly 11 days, the EasySep CD4+ T cell isolation kit was used to isolate CD4+ T cells by negative selection. Ficoll-Paque Plus gradient centrifugation was used to isolate PBMCs from whole blood, and the isolated PBMCs were then either used fresh or cryopreserved at -140C. In general, triplicate wells were set up for every culture condition.

General study outcomes and caveats: In convalescent patients, a median around 84% of post-vaccine SARS-CoV-2-reactive clones were detected only after vaccination, and vaccine-specific priming was suggested by this finding. In convalescent patients, nearly all vaccine-specific clones (304 of 307) were found to be mono-reactive for SARS-CoV-2 spike rather than cross-reactive with common cold coronaviruses. Although the median number of SARS-CoV-2-reactive clonotypes went up from roughly 20 after infection to around 39 after vaccination, the increase was not significant. The number of convalescent patients in the study was relatively small, and the study did not examine early timepoints following natural infection.

Taken from cysteine to phenylalanine, the CDR3 has 13 residues. Only the CDR3 portion is preserved as DNA: 39 bases, with reading frame beginning at the first base. The germline V gene yields MDHEN for CDR1 and SYDVKM for CDR2. Relative to germline, V is 5 bases shorter and J is 0 bases shorter, with 8 bases between their ends. The sequenced sample was CD4+ T cells from blood, cultured in vitro, obtained about 7 months after SARS-CoV-2 vaccination. The clonotype was recovered from a human donor who had recovered from COVID-19. The sequence links TRBV28 to TRBJ2-7; no D gene is confidently identified. The CDR3 corresponds to CASSLAASYEQYF. The sequenced DNA: TGTGCCAGCAGTCTGGCAGCCTCCTACGAGCAGTACTTC.